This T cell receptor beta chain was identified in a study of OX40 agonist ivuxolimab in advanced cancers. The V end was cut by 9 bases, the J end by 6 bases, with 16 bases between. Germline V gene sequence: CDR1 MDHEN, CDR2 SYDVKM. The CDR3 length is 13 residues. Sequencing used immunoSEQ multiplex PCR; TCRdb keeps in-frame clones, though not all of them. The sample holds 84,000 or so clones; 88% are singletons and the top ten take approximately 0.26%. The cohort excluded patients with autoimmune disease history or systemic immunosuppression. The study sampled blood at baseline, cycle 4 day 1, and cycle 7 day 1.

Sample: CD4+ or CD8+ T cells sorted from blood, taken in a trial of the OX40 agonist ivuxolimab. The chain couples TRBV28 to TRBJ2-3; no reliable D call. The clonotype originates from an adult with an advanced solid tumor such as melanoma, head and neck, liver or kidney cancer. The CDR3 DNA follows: TGTGCCAGTGCGGAAGGATCCGGGGATACGCAGTATTTT. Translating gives CASAEGSGDTQYF.